The sample holds a few counts of the clone carrying this TCR beta chain. Unique molecular identifiers were incorporated into the prepared TCRbeta library. TCRdb redid the calling of the PCR reads with MiXCR, one entry per CDR3 protein. The sample includes roughly 500,000 distinct CDR3 sequences, 32% of them seen just once. This entry comes from a study of T-cell reconstitution after alpha-beta-depleted transplantation in children. The TCR was taken from a human donor who donated a stem cell graft to a child with aplastic anemia. The source was PBMCs from the stem cell graft donor, collected from the stem cell graft.

CDR3 nucleotide sequence: TGCGCCAGCAGTGAGGCGAGTCCCGGGACCTTGGGTCGGACCCAGTACTTC. This translates into CASSEASPGTLGRTQYF. This chain joins TRBV10-1 and TRBJ2-5; D might be TRBD1 or TRBD2, each matching 5 bases. CDR3 length: 17 amino acids. V lost 2 bases and J lost 7, with 23 bases in between. The germline gives CDR1 WNHNN, CDR2 SYGVQD (reference sequence).